A single sample gave rise to the 11 T cell receptor beta chains below, sequenced in a study of early T cells in non-severe SARS-CoV-2 infection. TCRdb recomputed calls from the 5' RACE reads with MiXCR, one row per CDR3 protein. The table includes tens of thousands of distinct CDR3 sequences, around 4.5% detected once. The starting material was whole blood, obtained at baseline. The origin of the receptors is an adult who was a healthcare worker with PCR-confirmed SARS-CoV-2 infection or an uninfected control (not recorded which).

This clonotype was observed at least ten times. The chain has TRBV11-1 and TRBJ2-2; 8 bases map to TRBD1. This CDR3 comprises 16 residues. CDR1 and CDR2 from the germline V gene are SGHAT and FQDESV (reference sequence). V lost 5 bases, J lost 4 bases, and 9 bases stayed unmatched. The CDR3 region has the DNA TGTGCCAGCAGCCTCGGGCAGGGGGCGGGCACCGGGGAGCTGTTTTTT. This translates into CASSLGQGAGTGELFF.

The J gene is TRBJ2-7, the V gene TRBV7-9, with 10 bases lining up with TRBD2. Germline CDR1 SEHNR, CDR2 FQNEAQ (reference sequence). The ends lost 5 bases at V and 0 bases at J; junction bases unmatched: 13. The length of the CDR3 is 18 residues. The CDR3 nucleotides are TGTGCCAGCAGCCCCCGTCCGAGCGGGAGGGAGAGCTCCTACGAGCAGTACTTC. Translating it yields CASSPRPSGRESSYEQYF.

Ten or more counts support this clonotype. For the CDR3, the DNA is TGTGCCAGCAGCGGGGGACAGGGATTTAATTCACCCCTCCACTTT. Its protein product is CASSGGQGFNSPLHF. V is TRBV5-5 and J is TRBJ1-6; the match to TRBD1 covers 9 bases. This CDR3 comprises 15 residues. After removal of 4 bases from V and 6 bases from J, the junction contained 5 bases not matched to a gene. Germline V gene sequence: CDR1 SGHKS, CDR2 YYEKEE (reference sequence).

This clonotype appeared many times. This chain joins TRBV27 and TRBJ2-7; D perhaps matches TRBD2 (5 bases). With 6 bases removed from V and 4 bases from J, the gap between germline ends came to 16 bases. Germline assignment: CDR1 MNHEY and CDR2 SMNVEV (reference sequence). There are 14 residues in the CDR3. CDR3 in amino acids: CASRSAGLVYEQYF. The CDR3 DNA sequence: TGTGCCAGCAGGAGCGCGGGTCTAGTTTACGAGCAGTACTTC.

This clonotype was detected many times. V is TRBV29-1 and J is TRBJ2-5, with 8 bases matching TRBD1. CDR3 length equals 12 residues. Losses at the gene ends were 4 bases for V and 7 bases for J; bases not matched to a gene: 5. Germline V gene data show CDR1 as SQVTM and CDR2 as ANQGSEA. CDR3 DNA sequence: TGCAGCGTTGGGACAGGGATGGGGACCCAGTACTTC. Amino acid sequence: CSVGTGMGTQYF.

The rearrangement uses TRBV29-1 and TRBJ2-3; 13 positions agree with TRBD2. CDR1 is SQVTM and CDR2 is ANQGSEA in the germline V gene. Trimming took 3 bases from V and 0 from J; bases not matched to a gene: 3. CDR3 size: 16 residues. CDR3 amino acids: CSVEGTSGISTDTQYF. The CDR3 DNA is TGCAGCGTTGAGGGGACTAGCGGGATTAGCACAGATACGCAGTATTTT.

In this sample, this clonotype turned up many times. The CDR3 here is CASSLAENRLNPYEQYF. In DNA, the CDR3 is TGTGCCAGCAGCTTAGCGGAAAATCGCCTAAACCCCTACGAGCAGTACTTC. This chain joins TRBV7-2 and TRBJ2-7; D gene ambiguous. The germline V gene has CDR1 SGHTA and CDR2 FQGNSA. V was trimmed by 0 bases and J by 2 bases, leaving 17 bases between them. There are 17 residues in the CDR3.

This clonotype was seen ten or more times. This rearrangement joins TRBV7-9 to TRBJ1-3; no definite D call. V was clipped by 4 bases and J by 2 bases, with 27 bases between them. The CDR3 sequence is 20 residues long. Per germline, CDR1 SEHNR and CDR2 FQNEAQ (reference sequence). CDR3 DNA sequence: TGTGCCAGCAGCTCCCTTCCGTGGAAACAATCGGTCAAGACTGGAAACACCATATATTTT. Protein: CASSSLPWKQSVKTGNTIYF. Looking up the rest from reference TRBV7-9 and TRBJ1-3 gives the full variable domain: DTGVSQNPRHKITKRGQNVTFRCDPISEHNRLYWYRQTLGQGPEFLTYFQNEAQLEKSRLLSDRFSAERPKGSFSTLEIQRTEQGDSAMYLCASSSLPWKQSVKTGNTIYFGEGSWLTVV.

Many counts were recorded for this clonotype. This chain connects TRBV18 to TRBJ2-7; 10 bases line up with TRBD2. V trimming: 2 bases; J trimming: 0 bases; junction bases outside the gene matches: 1. The CDR3 loop spans 15 amino acids. The germline gives CDR1 KGHSH, CDR2 LQKENI. CDR3 residues: CASSPGTSVSYEQYF. In DNA form, the CDR3 reads TGTGCCAGCTCACCAGGGACTAGCGTCTCCTACGAGCAGTACTTC. The full variable domain, its missing parts supplied by reference TRBV18 and TRBJ2-7, is NAGVMQNPRHLVRRRGQEARLRCSPMKGHSHVYWYRQLPEEGLKFMVYLQKENIIDESGMPKERFSAEFPKEGPSILRIQQVVRGDSAAYFCASSPGTSVSYEQYFGPGTRLTVT.

In the case of this clonotype: This may come from a read error, since a much larger clone is one base off. The rearrangement uses TRBV6-2 or TRBV6-3 and TRBJ2-7; no firm D call. Germline CDR1 reads MNHEY; CDR2 reads SVGEGT. V dropped 1 base and J dropped 0 bases, with 10 bases sitting between them. The CDR3 runs to 15 residues. CDR3 coding DNA: TGTGCCAGCAGTTACTTGTGGTCCACCTCCTACGAGCAGTACTTC. This translates into CASSYLWSTSYEQYF.

This chain connects TRBV6-6 to TRBJ2-7; D is uncertain. Germline CDR1 MNHNY, CDR2 SVGAGI (reference sequence). Trimming shortened V by 6 bases and J by 3 bases, and 9 bases separated the two germline ends. This CDR3 has 12 residues. CDR3 in DNA: TGTGCCAGCAGCACTCCGAACTACGAGCAGTACTTC. Translated: CASSTPNYEQYF.